The text below deals with one TCR beta chain. Germline values: CDR1 SGDLS, CDR2 YYNGEE. The CDR3 contains 15 residues. The V gene end was trimmed by 4 bases and the J gene end by 6 bases; junction bases not matched to a gene: 8. Sequenced by immunoSEQ multiplex PCR; TCRdb stores in-frame clones only, minus some. This sample has around 130,000 clones; roughly 90% occur once, and the top ten carry about 1.5%. The data are from a study of cytomegalovirus exposure and HLA in healthy donors. The chain joins TRBV9 to TRBJ2-1; TRBD1 matches 9 bases. The sequence was collected from a man aged 25-40 years in good health and CMV-seronegative. The specimen was PBMCs. The CDR3 nucleotides read TGTGCCAGCAGCACCCCCGGGACAGGGAGCAATGAGCAGTTCTTC. Translation gives CASSTPGTGSNEQFF.